A selection of T cell receptor beta chains follows, all from one sample in a study of breast tumors, draining lymph nodes, adjacent tissues. MiXCR, run by TCRdb on the multiplex PCR reads, gives a single entry per CDR3 protein. Among 180,000 or so distinct CDR3 sequences, about 30% were seen once, and the ten largest hold around 3.5%. The material sequenced was axillary lymph node tissue. These TCRs come from a female donor with breast cancer. Some clones in this sample may be carry-over from other donors' samples. CDR3s leave out the opening cysteine and the closing phenylalanine or tryptophan. Size is omitted from some rows. Given values are once, few, many or a class for expanded clones.

clone size	V gene	CDR3 length	J gene	CDR3 protein
.	TRBV27	11	TRBJ1-1	ASRGRVNTEAF
many	TRBV15	13	TRBJ2-7	ATSRDRTGYHEQY
.	TRBV6-5	12	TRBJ1-1	ASRPWGTNTEAF
.	TRBV7-2	22	TRBJ2-7	ASSFYICSARAIPRGRVYYEQY
many	TRBV9	11	TRBJ1-5	ASSVGSNQPQH
.	TRBV7-9	15	TRBJ1-6	ASNSNRQGTYGSPLH
.	TRBV9	11	TRBJ1-6	ASSVGGGSPLH
many	TRBV20-1	11	TRBJ2-5	SRLGQGQETQY
many	TRBV20-1	9	TRBJ2-7	SARRGPGQS
once	TRBV12-3/TRBV12-4	12	TRBJ1-2	ASSSRGVSYGYT
.	TRBV28	12	TRBJ2-7	ASSQTGFSYEQY
many	TRBV6-1	13	TRBJ2-7	ASNPGLAGEYEQY
.	TRBV29-1	9	TRBJ1-1	SMQHITEAF
many	TRBV5-6	11	TRBJ2-3	ASLAPPTDTQY
.	TRBV24-1	10	TRBJ2-7	ATSDTGMEQY